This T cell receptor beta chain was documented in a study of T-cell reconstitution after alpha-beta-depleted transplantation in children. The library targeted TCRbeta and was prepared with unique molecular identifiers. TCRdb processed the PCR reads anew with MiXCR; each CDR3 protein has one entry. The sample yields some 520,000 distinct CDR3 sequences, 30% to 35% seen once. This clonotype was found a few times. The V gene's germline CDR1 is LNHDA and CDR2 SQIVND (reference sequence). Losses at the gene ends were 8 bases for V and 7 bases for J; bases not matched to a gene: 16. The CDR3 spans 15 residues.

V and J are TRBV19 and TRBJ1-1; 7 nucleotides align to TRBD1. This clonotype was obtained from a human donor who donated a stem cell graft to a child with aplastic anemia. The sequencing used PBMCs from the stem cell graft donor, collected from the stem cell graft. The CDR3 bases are TGTGCCAGTCATCTGTTGTCGACAGGGTCTGGTGAAGCTTTCTTT. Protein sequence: CASHLLSTGSGEAFF. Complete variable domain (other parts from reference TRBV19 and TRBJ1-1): DGGITQSPKYLFRKEGQNVTLSCEQNLNHDAMYWYRQDPGQGLRLIYYSQIVNDFQKGDIAEGYSVSREKKESFPLTVTSAQKNPTAFYLCASHLLSTGSGEAFFGQGTRLTVV.